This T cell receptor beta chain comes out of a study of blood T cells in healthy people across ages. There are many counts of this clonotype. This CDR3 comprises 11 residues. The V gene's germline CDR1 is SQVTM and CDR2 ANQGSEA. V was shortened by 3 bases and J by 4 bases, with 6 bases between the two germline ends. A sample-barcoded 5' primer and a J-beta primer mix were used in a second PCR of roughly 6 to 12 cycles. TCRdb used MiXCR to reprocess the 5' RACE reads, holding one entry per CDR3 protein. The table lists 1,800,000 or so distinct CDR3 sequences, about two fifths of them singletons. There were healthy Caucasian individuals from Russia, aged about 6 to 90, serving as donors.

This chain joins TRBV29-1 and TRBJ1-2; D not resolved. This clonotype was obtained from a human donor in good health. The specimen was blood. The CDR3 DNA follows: TGCAGCGTTGATCGGGGCTATGGCTACACCTTC. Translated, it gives CSVDRGYGYTF.